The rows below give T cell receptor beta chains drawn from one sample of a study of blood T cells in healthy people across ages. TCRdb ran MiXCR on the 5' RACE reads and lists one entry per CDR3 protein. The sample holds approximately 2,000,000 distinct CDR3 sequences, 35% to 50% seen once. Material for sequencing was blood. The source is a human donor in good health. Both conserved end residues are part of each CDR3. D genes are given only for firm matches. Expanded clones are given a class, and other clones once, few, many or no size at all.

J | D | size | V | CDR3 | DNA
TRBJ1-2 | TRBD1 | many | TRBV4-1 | CASSQDIPDRGIKSGGYTF | TGCGCCAGCAGCCAAGATATTCCGGACAGGGGTATTAAATCCGGTGGCTACACCTTC
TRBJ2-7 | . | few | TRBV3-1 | CASSQLDEQYF | TGTGCCAGCAGCCAACTCGACGAGCAGTACTTC
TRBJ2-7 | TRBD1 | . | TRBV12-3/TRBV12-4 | CASTRGTGAGEQYF | TGTGCCAGCACCCGTGGGACAGGGGCAGGAGAGCAGTACTTC
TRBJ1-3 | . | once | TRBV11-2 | CASSRTDSSGITIYF | TGTGCCAGCAGCCGGACAGACTCCTCTGGAATCACCATATATTTT
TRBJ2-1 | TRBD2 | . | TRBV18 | CASSPPGTSVRWSEQFF | TGTGCCAGCTCACCTCCCGGGACTAGCGTCCGGTGGAGTGAGCAGTTCTTC
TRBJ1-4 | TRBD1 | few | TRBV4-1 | CASSQFTGVREKLFF | TGCGCCAGCAGCCAGTTCACAGGGGTGCGTGAAAAACTGTTTTTT
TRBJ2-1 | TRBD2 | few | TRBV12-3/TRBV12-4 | CANGGSLWEQFF | TGTGCCAACGGGGGGAGTCTGTGGGAGCAGTTCTTC
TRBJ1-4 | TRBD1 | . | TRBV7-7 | CASSKQGDGEKLFF | TGTGCCAGCAGCAAACAGGGGGACGGTGAAAAACTGTTTTTT
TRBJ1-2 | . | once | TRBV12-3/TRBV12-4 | CASSLAGQAGSRGYTF | TGTGCCAGCAGTTTAGCGGGCCAGGCTGGATCGAGAGGCTACACCTTC
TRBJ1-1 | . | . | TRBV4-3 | CASSPYHANTEAFF | TGCGCCAGCAGCCCCTATCATGCGAACACTGAAGCTTTCTTT
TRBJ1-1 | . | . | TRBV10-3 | CAIMRRSGTEAFF | TGTGCCATCATGAGGAGGAGTGGCACTGAAGCTTTCTTT
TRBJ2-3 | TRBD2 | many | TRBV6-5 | CATMTSGGYTDTQYF | TGTGCCACCATGACTAGCGGGGGGTACACAGATACGCAGTATTTT
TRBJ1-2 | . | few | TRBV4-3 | CASSQDTYSRGGYTF | TGCGCCAGCAGCCAAGATACTTACAGTCGGGGCGGCTACACCTTC
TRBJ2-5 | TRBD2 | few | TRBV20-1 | CSAAASGLAGGLGRTQYF | TGCAGTGCCGCAGCCTCGGGACTAGCGGGAGGGCTAGGTCGGACCCAGTACTTC
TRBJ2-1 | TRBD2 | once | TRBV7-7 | CAVGLAGGPGETQFF | TGTGCAGTAGGACTAGCGGGGGGGCCGGGAGAGACCCAGTTCTTC
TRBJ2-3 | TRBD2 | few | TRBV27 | CASSFRFRTSSTDTQYF | TGTGCCAGCAGTTTTCGGTTTAGGACTAGTTCCACAGATACGCAGTATTTT
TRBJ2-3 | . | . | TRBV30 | CAWSVIGGQYF | TGTGCCTGGAGTGTAATAGGGGGGCAGTATTTT
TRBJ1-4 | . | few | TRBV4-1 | CASSQAPGLVEKRFF | TGCGCCAGCAGCCAAGCTCCGGGGCTGGTTGAAAAACGGTTTTTT
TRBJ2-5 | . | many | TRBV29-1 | CSVEEKLETQYF | TGCAGCGTTGAAGAAAAGTTAGAGACCCAGTACTTC
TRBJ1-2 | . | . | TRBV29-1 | CSVKVNYGYTF | TGCAGCGTGAAGGTGAACTATGGCTACACCTTC